What follows describes a single T cell receptor beta chain. The antigen remains undetermined. This sample was included in a study of identical twins. The CDR3 has 13 amino acids. Germline V CDR1 and CDR2: SQVTM, ANQGSEA. The V end was cut by 6 bases, the J end by 1 base, with 10 bases between. General observations from the study: Out-of-frame alpha sequences common to twins were enriched for low generation probability.

MiXCR was run by TCRdb on the 5' RACE reads, yielding one entry per CDR3 protein. The profile shows approximately 600,000 distinct CDR3 sequences, nearly 10% of them singletons. This sample also belongs to another study, concerning yellow fever vaccine responses in identical twins.

Sequencing was carried out using PBMCs. The V gene is TRBV29-1, the J gene TRBJ2-4; possible D gene TRBD1, 5 bases. The sequence was collected from a woman aged 18-29 years in good health. CDR3 sequence: CSVSQGAKNIQYF. Written as DNA, the CDR3 is TGCAGCGTGAGTCAGGGCGCCAAAAACATTCAGTACTTC.